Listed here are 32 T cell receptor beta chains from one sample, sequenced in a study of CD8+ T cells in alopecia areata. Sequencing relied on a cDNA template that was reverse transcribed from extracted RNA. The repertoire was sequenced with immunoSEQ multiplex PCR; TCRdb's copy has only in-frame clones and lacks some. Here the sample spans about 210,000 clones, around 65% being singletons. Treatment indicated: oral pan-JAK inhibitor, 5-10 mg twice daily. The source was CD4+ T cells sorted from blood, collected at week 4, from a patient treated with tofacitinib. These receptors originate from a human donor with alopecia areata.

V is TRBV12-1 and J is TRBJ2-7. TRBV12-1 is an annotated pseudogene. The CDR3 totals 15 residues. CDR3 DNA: TGTGCCAGCAGCTTTGGATCAATGGGTCCCTACGAGCAGTACTTC. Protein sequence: CASSFGSMGPYEQYF.

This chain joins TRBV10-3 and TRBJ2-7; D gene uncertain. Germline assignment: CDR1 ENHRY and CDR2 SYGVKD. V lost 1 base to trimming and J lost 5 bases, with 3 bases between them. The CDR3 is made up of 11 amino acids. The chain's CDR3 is CAISELNEQYF. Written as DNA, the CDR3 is TGTGCCATCAGTGAGTTAAACGAGCAGTACTTC.

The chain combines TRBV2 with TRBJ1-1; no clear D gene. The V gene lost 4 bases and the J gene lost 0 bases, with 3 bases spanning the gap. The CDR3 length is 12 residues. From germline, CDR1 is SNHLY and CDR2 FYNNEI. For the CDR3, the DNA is TGTGCCAGCAGTGGTATGAACACTGAAGCTTTCTTT. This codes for CASSGMNTEAFF.

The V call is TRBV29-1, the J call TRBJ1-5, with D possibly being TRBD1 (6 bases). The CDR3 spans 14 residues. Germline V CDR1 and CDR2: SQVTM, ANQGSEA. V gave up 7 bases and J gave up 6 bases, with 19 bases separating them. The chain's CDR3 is CSAQIGGFGQPQHF. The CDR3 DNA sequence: TGCAGCGCCCAGATTGGGGGCTTCGGTCAGCCCCAGCATTTT.

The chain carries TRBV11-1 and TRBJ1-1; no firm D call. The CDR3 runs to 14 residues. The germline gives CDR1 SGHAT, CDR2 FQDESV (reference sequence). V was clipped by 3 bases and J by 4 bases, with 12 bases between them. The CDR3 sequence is CASSLQQAGTEAFF. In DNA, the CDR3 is TGTGCCAGCAGCTTGCAGCAGGCGGGCACTGAAGCTTTCTTT.

CDR3: CASSADRTYEQYF. The CDR3 nucleotides read TGTGCCAGCAGTGCCGACAGAACCTACGAGCAGTACTTC. The V and J genes are TRBV6-5 and TRBJ2-7, with D possibly TRBD1 on 5 matching bases. The V gene lost 5 bases and the J gene lost 2 bases, with 10 bases spanning the gap. Germline CDR1 reads MNHEY; CDR2 reads SVGAGI. The CDR3 totals 13 residues.

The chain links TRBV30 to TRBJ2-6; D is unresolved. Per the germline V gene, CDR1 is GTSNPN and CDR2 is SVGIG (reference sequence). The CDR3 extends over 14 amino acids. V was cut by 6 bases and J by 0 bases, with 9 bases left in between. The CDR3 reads CACPRSSGANVLTF. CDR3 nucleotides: TGTGCCTGTCCGAGGAGCTCTGGGGCCAACGTCCTGACTTTC.

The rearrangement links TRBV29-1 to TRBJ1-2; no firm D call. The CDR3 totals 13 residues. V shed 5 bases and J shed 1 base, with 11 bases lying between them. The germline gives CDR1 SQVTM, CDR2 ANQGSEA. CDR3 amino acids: CSVQPDLNYGYTF. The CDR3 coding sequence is TGCAGCGTTCAGCCAGACCTTAACTATGGCTACACCTTC.

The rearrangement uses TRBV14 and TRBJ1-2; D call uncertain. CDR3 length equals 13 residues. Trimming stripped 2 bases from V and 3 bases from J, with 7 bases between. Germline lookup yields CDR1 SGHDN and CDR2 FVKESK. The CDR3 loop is CASSQLPYYGYTF. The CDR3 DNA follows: TGTGCCAGCAGCCAACTTCCTTACTATGGCTACACCTTC.

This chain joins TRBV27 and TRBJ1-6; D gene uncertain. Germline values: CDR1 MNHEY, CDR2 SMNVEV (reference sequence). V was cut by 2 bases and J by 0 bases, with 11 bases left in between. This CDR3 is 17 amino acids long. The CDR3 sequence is CASSLRGGSSYNSPLHF. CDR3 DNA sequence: TGTGCCAGCAGTTTACGCGGTGGAAGCTCCTATAATTCACCCCTCCACTTT.

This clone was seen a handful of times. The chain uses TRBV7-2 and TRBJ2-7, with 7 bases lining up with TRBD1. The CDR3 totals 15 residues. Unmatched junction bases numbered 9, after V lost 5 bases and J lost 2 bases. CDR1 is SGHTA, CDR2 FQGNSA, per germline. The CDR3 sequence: CASSVSRTGPYEQYF. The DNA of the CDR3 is TGTGCCAGCAGCGTCTCCCGGACAGGACCCTACGAGCAGTACTTC.

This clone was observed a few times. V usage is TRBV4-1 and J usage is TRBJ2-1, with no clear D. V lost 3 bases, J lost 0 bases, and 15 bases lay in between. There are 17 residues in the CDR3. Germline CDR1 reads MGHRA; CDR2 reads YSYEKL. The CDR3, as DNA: TGCGCCAGCAGCCAGCCAAGACTCGTTCGCTCCTACAATGAGCAGTTCTTC. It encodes CASSQPRLVRSYNEQFF.

The CDR3 nucleotides are TGTGCCAGTAGTGTCCAGGGCATTGTTACCACAGATACGCAGTATTTT. Its protein is CASSVQGIVTTDTQYF. The J gene is TRBJ2-3, the V gene TRBV19; a weak D match, TRBD1 (5 bases). The germline CDR1 and CDR2 sequences are LNHDA and SQIVND (reference sequence). The CDR3 contains 16 residues. The V gene lost 5 bases and the J gene lost 2 bases, with 17 bases spanning the gap.

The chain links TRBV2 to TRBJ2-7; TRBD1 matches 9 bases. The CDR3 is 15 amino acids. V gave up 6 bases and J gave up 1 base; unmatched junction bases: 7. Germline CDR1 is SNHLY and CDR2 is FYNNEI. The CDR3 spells CASSPDRGESYEQYF. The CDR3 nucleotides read TGTGCCAGCAGCCCCGACAGGGGGGAGTCCTACGAGCAGTACTTC.

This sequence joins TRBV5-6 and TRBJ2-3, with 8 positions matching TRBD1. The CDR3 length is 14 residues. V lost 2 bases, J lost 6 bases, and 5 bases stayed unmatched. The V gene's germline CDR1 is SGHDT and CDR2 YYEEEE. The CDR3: CASSFRGLRDTQYF. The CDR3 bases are TGTGCCAGCAGCTTCAGGGGGCTAAGGGATACGCAGTATTTT.

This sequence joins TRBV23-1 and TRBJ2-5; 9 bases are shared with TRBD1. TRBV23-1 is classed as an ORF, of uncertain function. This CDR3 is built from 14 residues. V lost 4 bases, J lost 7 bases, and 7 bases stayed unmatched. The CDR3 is CASSPGQGKGTQYF. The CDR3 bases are TGCGCCAGCAGTCCCGGACAGGGGAAGGGGACCCAGTACTTC.

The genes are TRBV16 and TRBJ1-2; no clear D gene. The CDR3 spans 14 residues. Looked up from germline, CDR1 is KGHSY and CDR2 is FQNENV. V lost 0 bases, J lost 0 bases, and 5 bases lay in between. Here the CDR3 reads CASSQSTANYGYTF. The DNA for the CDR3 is TGTGCCAGCAGCCAATCCACAGCTAACTATGGCTACACCTTC.

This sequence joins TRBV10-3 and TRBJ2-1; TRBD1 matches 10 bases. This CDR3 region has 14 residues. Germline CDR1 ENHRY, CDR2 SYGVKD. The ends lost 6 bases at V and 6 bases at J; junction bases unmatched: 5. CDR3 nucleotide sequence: TGTGCCATCAGCGCGGACAGGGGGAGCAATGAGCAGTTCTTC. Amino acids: CAISADRGSNEQFF.

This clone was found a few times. The CDR3 DNA sequence: TGTGCCAGTACCTCGGGGGCAGGCAATCAGCCCCAGCATTTT. Translation: CASTSGAGNQPQHF. The V call is TRBV19, the J call TRBJ1-5, with D possibly matching TRBD1 (6 bases). The CDR3 sequence is 14 residues long. Germline V lookup: CDR1 LNHDA, CDR2 SQIVND (reference sequence). V lost 7 bases and J lost 2, with 12 bases in between.

CDR3 DNA: TGTGCCAGCAGCTTGGGGGGGTATAGCAATCAGCCCCAGCATTTT. Residues: CASSLGGYSNQPQHF. The rearrangement joins TRBV5-4 to TRBJ1-5, with D perhaps TRBD1 (5 bases). The CDR3 loop spans 15 amino acids. Germline values: CDR1 SGHNT, CDR2 YYREEE (reference sequence). V was pared by 0 bases and J by 0 bases, with 7 bases between.

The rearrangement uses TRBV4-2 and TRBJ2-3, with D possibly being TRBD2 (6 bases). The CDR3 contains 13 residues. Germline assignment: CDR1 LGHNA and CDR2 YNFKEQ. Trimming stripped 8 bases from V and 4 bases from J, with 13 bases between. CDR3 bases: TGTGCCAGCGGCGGGGTGGGCCCAGATACGCAGTATTTT. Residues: CASGGVGPDTQYF.

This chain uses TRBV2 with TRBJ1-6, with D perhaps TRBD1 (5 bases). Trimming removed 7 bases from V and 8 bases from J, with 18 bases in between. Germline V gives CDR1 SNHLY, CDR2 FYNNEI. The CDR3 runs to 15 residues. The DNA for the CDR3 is TGTGCCAGCACCCGTGCCCTAGACAGTTATTCACCCCTCCACTTT. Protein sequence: CASTRALDSYSPLHF.

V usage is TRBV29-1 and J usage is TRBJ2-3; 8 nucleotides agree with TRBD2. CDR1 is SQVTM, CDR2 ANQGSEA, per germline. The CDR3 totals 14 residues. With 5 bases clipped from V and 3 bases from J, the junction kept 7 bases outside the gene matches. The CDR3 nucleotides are TGCAGCGTTAGTCGGGGGGGTGAAACAGATACGCAGTATTTT. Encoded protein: CSVSRGGETDTQYF.

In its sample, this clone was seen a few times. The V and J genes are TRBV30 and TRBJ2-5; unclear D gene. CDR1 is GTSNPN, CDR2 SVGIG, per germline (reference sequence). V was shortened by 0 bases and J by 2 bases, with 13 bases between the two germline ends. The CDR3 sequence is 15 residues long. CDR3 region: CAWSVRRKPQETQYF. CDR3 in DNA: TGTGCCTGGAGTGTAAGGAGAAAGCCTCAAGAGACCCAGTACTTC.

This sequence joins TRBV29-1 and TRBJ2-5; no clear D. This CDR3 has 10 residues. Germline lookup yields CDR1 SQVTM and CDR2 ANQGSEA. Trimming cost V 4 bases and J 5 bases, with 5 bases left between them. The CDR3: CSVATETQYF. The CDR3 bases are TGCAGCGTTGCCACGGAGACCCAGTACTTC.

The CDR3 protein is CASRIGTGYGYTF. CDR3 sequence (DNA): TGCGCCAGCAGGATCGGGACAGGGTACGGCTACACCTTC. The V gene is TRBV5-1, the J gene TRBJ1-2; 9 nucleotides match TRBD1. Germline-derived CDR1 and CDR2 are SGHRS and YFSETQ. The junction had 7 bases not matched to a gene; V was cut back by 5 bases and J by 8 bases. The CDR3 is made up of 13 amino acids.

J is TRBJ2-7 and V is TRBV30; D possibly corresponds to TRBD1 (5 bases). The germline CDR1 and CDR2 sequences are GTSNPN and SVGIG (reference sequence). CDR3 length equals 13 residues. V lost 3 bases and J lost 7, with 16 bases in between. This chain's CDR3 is CAWSWQGLGEQYF. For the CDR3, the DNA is TGTGCCTGGAGCTGGCAGGGTTTGGGAGAGCAGTACTTC.

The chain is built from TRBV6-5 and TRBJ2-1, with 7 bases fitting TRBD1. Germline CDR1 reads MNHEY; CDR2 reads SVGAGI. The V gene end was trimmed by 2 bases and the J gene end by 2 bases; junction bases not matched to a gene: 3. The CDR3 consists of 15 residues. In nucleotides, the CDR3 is TGTGCCAGCAGTTACGGGGACAGAACCTACAATGAGCAGTTCTTC. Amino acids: CASSYGDRTYNEQFF.

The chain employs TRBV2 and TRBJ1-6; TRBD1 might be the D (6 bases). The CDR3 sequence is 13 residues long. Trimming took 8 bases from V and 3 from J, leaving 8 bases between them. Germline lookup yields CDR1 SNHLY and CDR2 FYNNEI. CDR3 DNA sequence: TGTGCCAGCCGGACAGACTATAATTCACCCCTCCACTTT. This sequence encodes CASRTDYNSPLHF.

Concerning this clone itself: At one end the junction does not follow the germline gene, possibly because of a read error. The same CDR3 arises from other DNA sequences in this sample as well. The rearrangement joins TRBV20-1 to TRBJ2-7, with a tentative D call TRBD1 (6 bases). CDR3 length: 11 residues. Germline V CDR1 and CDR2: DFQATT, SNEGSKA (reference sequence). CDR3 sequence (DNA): TGCAGTGCCAGAGGGGGCTACGAGCAGTACTTC. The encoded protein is CSARGGYEQYF.

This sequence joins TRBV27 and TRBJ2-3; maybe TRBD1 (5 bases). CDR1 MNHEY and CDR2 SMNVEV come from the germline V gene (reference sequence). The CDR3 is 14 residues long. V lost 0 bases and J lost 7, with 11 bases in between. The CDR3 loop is CASSLSSTGYTQYF. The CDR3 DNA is TGTGCCAGCAGTTTATCGTCCACAGGTTATACGCAGTATTTT.

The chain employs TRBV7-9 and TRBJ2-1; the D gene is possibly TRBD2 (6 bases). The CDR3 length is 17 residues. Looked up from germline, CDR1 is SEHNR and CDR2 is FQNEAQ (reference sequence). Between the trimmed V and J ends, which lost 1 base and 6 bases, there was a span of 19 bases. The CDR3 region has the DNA TGTGCCAGCAGCTTAGGGGATTGGCGCATGGGAGGCAATGAGCAGTTCTTC. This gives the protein CASSLGDWRMGGNEQFF.